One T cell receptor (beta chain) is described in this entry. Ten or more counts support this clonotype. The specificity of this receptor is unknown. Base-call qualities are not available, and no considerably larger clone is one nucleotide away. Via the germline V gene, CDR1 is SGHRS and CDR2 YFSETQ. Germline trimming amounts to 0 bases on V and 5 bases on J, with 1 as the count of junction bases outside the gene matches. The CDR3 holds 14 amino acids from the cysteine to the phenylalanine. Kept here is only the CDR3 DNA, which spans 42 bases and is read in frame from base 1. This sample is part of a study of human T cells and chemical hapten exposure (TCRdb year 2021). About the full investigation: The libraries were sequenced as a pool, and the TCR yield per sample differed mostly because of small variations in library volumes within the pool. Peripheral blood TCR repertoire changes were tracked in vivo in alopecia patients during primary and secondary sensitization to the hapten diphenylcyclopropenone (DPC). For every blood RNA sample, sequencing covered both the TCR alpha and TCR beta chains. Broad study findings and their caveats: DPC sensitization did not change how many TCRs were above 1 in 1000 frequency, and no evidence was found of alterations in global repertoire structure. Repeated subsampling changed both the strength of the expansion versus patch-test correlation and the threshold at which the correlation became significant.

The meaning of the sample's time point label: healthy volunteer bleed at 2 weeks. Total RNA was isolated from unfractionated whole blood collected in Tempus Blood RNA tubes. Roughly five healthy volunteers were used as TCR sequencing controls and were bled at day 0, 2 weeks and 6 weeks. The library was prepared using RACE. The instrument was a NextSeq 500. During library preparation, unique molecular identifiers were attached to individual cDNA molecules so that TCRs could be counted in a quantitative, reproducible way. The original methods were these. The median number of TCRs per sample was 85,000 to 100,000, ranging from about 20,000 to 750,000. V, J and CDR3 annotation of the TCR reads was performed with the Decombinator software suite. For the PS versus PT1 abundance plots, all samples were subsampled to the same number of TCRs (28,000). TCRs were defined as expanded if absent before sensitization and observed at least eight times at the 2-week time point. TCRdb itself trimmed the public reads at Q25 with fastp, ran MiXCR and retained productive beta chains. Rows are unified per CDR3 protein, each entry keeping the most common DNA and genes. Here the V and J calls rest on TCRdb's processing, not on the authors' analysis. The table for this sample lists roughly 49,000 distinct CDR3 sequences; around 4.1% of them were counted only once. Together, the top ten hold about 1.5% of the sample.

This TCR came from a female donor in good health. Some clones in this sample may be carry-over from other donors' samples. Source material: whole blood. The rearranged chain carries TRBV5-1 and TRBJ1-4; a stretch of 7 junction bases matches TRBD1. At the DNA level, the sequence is TGCGCCAGCAGCTTGGACAGGGGAAATGAAAAACTGTTTTTT. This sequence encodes CASSLDRGNEKLFF.